These 14 T cell receptor beta chains were sequenced from one sample in a study of OX40 agonist ivuxolimab in advanced cancers. This table comes from immunoSEQ multiplex PCR, and its TCRdb copy is limited to in-frame clones, with some not included. This table holds 65,000 to 95,000 clones, roughly 84% found once. The sample in question was CD4+ or CD8+ T cells sorted from blood, obtained in a trial of the OX40 agonist ivuxolimab. The receptors derive from an adult with an advanced solid tumor such as melanoma, head and neck, liver or kidney cancer.

The CDR3 here is CASSPGGDRNSPLHF. The CDR3 coding sequence is TGTGCCAGCTCACCAGGGGGGGATCGGAATTCACCCCTCCACTTT. This sequence joins TRBV18 and TRBJ1-6; possible D gene TRBD1, 5 bases. With 2 bases removed from V and 7 bases from J, the gap between germline ends came to 12 bases. CDR1 is KGHSH and CDR2 is LQKENI in the germline V gene. The CDR3 sequence is 15 residues long. The full variable domain, its missing parts supplied by reference TRBV18 and TRBJ1-6, is NAGVMQNPRHLVRRRGQEARLRCSPMKGHSHVYWYRQLPEEGLKFMVYLQKENIIDESGMPKERFSAEFPKEGPSILRIQQVVRGDSAAYFCASSPGGDRNSPLHFGNGTRLTVT.

The rearrangement joins TRBV29-1 to TRBJ1-1, with 7 bases matching TRBD1. V shed 4 bases and J 1 base; nucleotides not matched to a gene: 3. The CDR3 is 13 amino acids. Germline values: CDR1 SQVTM, CDR2 ANQGSEA. The CDR3 DNA follows: TGCAGCGTTGGTAGGGGGCAGAACACTGAAGCTTTCTTT. Amino acid sequence: CSVGRGQNTEAFF.

The rearrangement uses TRBV2 and TRBJ2-4; D assignment may be TRBD1 or TRBD2 (7 bases each). The CDR3 covers 14 residues. Trimming removed 5 bases from V and 8 bases from J, with 16 bases in between. Germline CDR1 reads SNHLY; CDR2 reads FYNNEI. The CDR3: CASSNPTGRDIQYF. The CDR3 DNA is TGTGCCAGCAGTAATCCGACAGGGAGGGACATTCAGTACTTC.

The chain carries TRBV7-3 and TRBJ2-7; D is unresolved. Trimming took 4 bases from V and 0 from J, leaving 10 bases between them. This CDR3 region has 14 residues. Germline V gene data show CDR1 as SGHTA and CDR2 as FQGTGA. The CDR3, as DNA: TGTGCCAGCAGCTCCGACTTCAGCTCCTACGAGCAGTACTTC. As protein: CASSSDFSSYEQYF.

This chain uses TRBV2 with TRBJ2-5; 7 bases align to TRBD2. This CDR3 has 14 residues. The junction had 9 bases not matched to a gene; V was cut back by 7 bases and J by 4 bases. Germline lookup yields CDR1 SNHLY and CDR2 FYNNEI. The CDR3 loop is CASTASGAGETQYF. In DNA form, the CDR3 reads TGTGCCAGCACCGCTAGCGGAGCTGGAGAGACCCAGTACTTC.

This chain connects TRBV6-4 to TRBJ2-7; no clear D gene. CDR1 and CDR2 from the germline V gene are MRHNA and SNTAGT. The V end was cut by 3 bases, the J end by 2 bases, with 11 bases between. The CDR3 has 14 residues. CDR3 in DNA: TGTGCCAGCAGTGAGCCCACACAACCCTACGAGCAGTACTTC. It codes for CASSEPTQPYEQYF.

This chain joins TRBV19 and TRBJ2-2; D ambiguous. The germline V gene encodes CDR1 LNHDA and CDR2 SQIVND (reference sequence). The V and J ends lost 3 bases and 4 bases respectively, with 9 bases between them. The CDR3 has 14 residues. CDR3 residues: CASSIQTATGELFF. DNA for the CDR3: TGTGCCAGTAGTATCCAGACGGCCACCGGGGAGCTGTTTTTT. The whole variable domain, filled in from reference TRBV19 and TRBJ2-2, reads DGGITQSPKYLFRKEGQNVTLSCEQNLNHDAMYWYRQDPGQGLRLIYYSQIVNDFQKGDIAEGYSVSREKKESFPLTVTSAQKNPTAFYLCASSIQTATGELFFGEGSRLTVL.

The CDR3 coding sequence is TGCGCCAGCAGCCAGGTTTCCCCCACCTTCCAGGGATCTACCACCTACGAGCAGTACTTC. This sequence encodes CASSQVSPTFQGSTTYEQYF. The chain uses TRBV4-1 and TRBJ2-7, with D maybe TRBD1 (5 bases). The V and J ends lost 3 bases and 2 bases respectively, with 29 bases between them. The germline CDR1 and CDR2 sequences are MGHRA and YSYEKL. The CDR3 is 20 residues long.

A word on this clone: A junction boundary mismatches the germline segment, possibly from a read error. The chain links TRBV29-1 to TRBJ2-1; the D gene could be TRBD1 or TRBD2 (5 bases each). The germline V gene has CDR1 SQVTM and CDR2 ANQGSEA. The CDR3 has 12 amino acids. CDR3 region: CSVEPGKDSLLF. CDR3 nucleotides: TGCAGCGTTGAACCAGGGAAGGACTCACTGCTCTTC.

Remarks on this clone: One junction end does not reproduce the germline sequence, and a read error may be involved. This chain joins TRBV18 and TRBJ2-3; no reliable D call. Germline CDR1 KGHSH, CDR2 LQKENI. The CDR3 consists of 11 residues. The CDR3 DNA reads TGTGCCAACTCACTACCAGATACGCAGTATTTT. Amino acid sequence: CANSLPDTQYF. Drawing the rest from reference TRBV18 and TRBJ2-3, the complete variable domain is NAGVMQNPRHLVRRRGQEARLRCSPMKGHSHVYWYRQLPEEGLKFMVYLQKENIIDESGMPKERFSAEFPKEGPSILRIQQVVRGDSAAYFCANSLPDTQYFGPGTRLTVL.

V usage is TRBV6-5 and J usage is TRBJ2-1; no definite D call. The germline V gene has CDR1 MNHEY and CDR2 SVGAGI. Deletions cut 2 bases from V and 0 bases from J, with 8 bases between. The CDR3 is 15 residues long. The CDR3 DNA is TGTGCCAGCAGTTACAGGGTAAGCTCCTACAATGAGCAGTTCTTC. Its protein is CASSYRVSSYNEQFF.

The chain has TRBV19 and TRBJ1-1; 7 positions agree with TRBD1. Trimming cost V 4 bases and J 0 bases; bases outside gene matches: 2. The CDR3 extends over 14 amino acids. Per germline, CDR1 LNHDA and CDR2 SQIVND (reference sequence). For the CDR3, the DNA is TGTGCCAGTAGTACCCAGGGGGTGAACACTGAAGCTTTCTTT. This codes for CASSTQGVNTEAFF.

The chain employs TRBV27 and TRBJ2-7; 13 bases fit TRBD2. The CDR3 contains 17 residues. The J segment lost 2 bases and the V segment lost 3 bases, leaving 7 bases of the junction unmatched. CDR1 is MNHEY, CDR2 SMNVEV, per germline (reference sequence). DNA of the CDR3: TGTGCCAGCAGTTTCGGGACTAGCGGGACAGAGCCCTACGAGCAGTACTTC. Translation gives CASSFGTSGTEPYEQYF.

This chain links TRBV5-4 with TRBJ2-1; possible D gene TRBD1, 6 bases. Trimming cost V 0 bases and J 9 bases, with 10 bases left between them. Germline CDR1 is SGHNT and CDR2 is YYREEE (reference sequence). The CDR3 is 13 amino acids. CDR3 protein: CASSLVGAGEQFF. The CDR3, as DNA: TGTGCCAGCAGCTTGGTGGGGGCAGGTGAGCAGTTCTTC.